A selection of T cell receptor beta chains follows, all from one sample in a study of cytomegalovirus exposure and HLA in healthy donors. The data were produced by immunoSEQ multiplex PCR, yet TCRdb's version contains in-frame clones alone and is incomplete. Of hundreds of thousands of clones listed, over 70% are singletons. The specimen sequenced was PBMCs. The receptor set was obtained from a boy younger than 10 in good health and CMV-seronegative. CDR3s include the opening cysteine and the closing phenylalanine or tryptophan. Each record gives: clone size, D gene, V gene, J gene, CDR3 DNA, CDR3 protein. The D gene is left open where the match is weak. Only part of the rows carry a size: once, few, many, or a class if the clone is expanded.

>.|.|TRBV5-8|TRBJ1-1
TGTGCCAGCAGTTACACTCGGCGGATCGAAGCTTTCTTT
CASSYTRRIEAFF
>.|.|TRBV7-3|TRBJ1-1
TGTGCCAGCAGCTTAGGGCCAGACACTGAAGCTTTCTTT
CASSLGPDTEAFF
>.|TRBD1|TRBV19|TRBJ1-1
TGTGCCAGTAGTAGGGACAGAGACACTGAAGCTTTCTTT
CASSRDRDTEAFF
>.|.|TRBV19|TRBJ1-1
TGTGCCAGTAGTATCTCCGGGGGTATCACTGAAGCTTTCTTT
CASSISGGITEAFF
>.|.|TRBV7-2|TRBJ2-7
TGTGCCAGCAGCCGATCCATGGGCGAGAGCTCCTACGAGCAGTACTTC
CASSRSMGESSYEQYF
>.|TRBD2|TRBV18|TRBJ2-5
TGTGCCAGCTCACCATTGGCTAGCGGGAGAACGGAGACCCAGTACTTC
CASSPLASGRTETQYF
>.|.|TRBV6-4|TRBJ2-1
TGTGCCAGCAGCCCTGGACTGGGGAGCTCCTACAATGAGCAGTTCTTC
CASSPGLGSSYNEQFF
>.|.|TRBV5-8|TRBJ1-2
TGTGCCAGCAGTACGGAGGCAGGGGCCTCCTATGGCTACACCTTC
CASSTEAGASYGYTF
>.|.|TRBV5-1|TRBJ2-7
TGCGCCAGCAGTCCATCCGGGAGTTGGGTTGACGAGCAGTACTTC
CASSPSGSWVDEQYF
>.|TRBD1|TRBV5-6|TRBJ1-1
TGTGCCAGCAGTTCTGACAGGGTCACTGAAGCTTTCTTT
CASSSDRVTEAFF
>few|TRBD1|TRBV6-7|TRBJ1-1
TGTGCCAGCAATCGGACAGGGCAGGTCTTCTTCTTCACTGAAGCTTTCTTT
CASNRTGQVFFFTEAFF
>.|.|TRBV2|TRBJ1-2
TGTGCCAGCAGCGGAGGTTGGGCTGACTATGGCTACACCTTC
CASSGGWADYGYTF
>.|TRBD2|TRBV7-9|TRBJ2-7
TGTGCCAGCAGCCCCCCGGGACTAGCGGGGGGGCTGAAAGAGCAGTACTTC
CASSPPGLAGGLKEQYF
>.|.|TRBV13|TRBJ1-2
TGTGCCAGCAACTCCGGGGGGTATGGCTACACCTTC
CASNSGGYGYTF
>.|.|TRBV6-5|TRBJ2-5
TGTGCCAGCTCCAGGGGCGCGGGAGAGACCCAGTACTTC
CASSRGAGETQYF
>.|TRBD2|TRBV6-5|TRBJ2-7
TGTGCCAGCAGCCGCGGGAGTTGGAGCTACGAGCAGTACTTC
CASSRGSWSYEQYF
>.|.|TRBV27|TRBJ1-5
TGTGCCAGCGGGCCAGGGGGCAATCAGCCCCAGCATTTT
CASGPGGNQPQHF
>.|TRBD1|TRBV5-4|TRBJ2-2
TGTGCCAGCAGCTTCCGACAGGGGAACACCGGGGAGCTGTTTTTT
CASSFRQGNTGELFF
>.|.|TRBV6-5|TRBJ1-4
TGTGCCAGCATCCCCGGGGGGAGAGAAAAACTGTTTTTT
CASIPGGREKLFF
>.|TRBD2|TRBV7-8|TRBJ2-7
TGTGCCAGCAGCTTAGGTAGCGGGAGGGTGGGGGAGCAGTACTTC
CASSLGSGRVGEQYF
>.|TRBD2|TRBV6-5|TRBJ2-7
TGTGCCAGCAGTTACCTGGCGGGAGCCGACGAGCAGTACTTC
CASSYLAGADEQYF
>.|.|TRBV30|TRBJ2-3
TGTGCCTGGAGTGTCAGCGGGTCTAGCACAGATACGCAGTATTTT
CAWSVSGSSTDTQYF
>few|.|TRBV7-9|TRBJ1-2
TGTGCCAGCAGCTTGGGGGGTCCTTATGGCTACACCTTC
CASSLGGPYGYTF
>.|TRBD2|TRBV29-1|TRBJ2-7
TGCAACGCCGGACTAGCGGGAGCCTACGAGCAGTACTTC
CNAGLAGAYEQYF
>.|.|TRBV5-1|TRBJ2-2
TGCGCCAGCAGCTCACAACCCCTTCCCGGGGAGCTGTTTTTT
CASSSQPLPGELFF
>.|TRBD1|TRBV27|TRBJ1-1
TGTGCCAGCAGTCCTACAGGGGCACTTAACACTGAAGCTTTCTTT
CASSPTGALNTEAFF
>.|TRBD2|TRBV6-5|TRBJ2-7
TGTGCCAGCAGGCCAGCGGGGTTCCACGAGCAGTACTTC
CASRPAGFHEQYF
>.|.|TRBV19|TRBJ1-4
TGTGCCAGTAGTATAAGCGACGGTGAAAAACTGTTTTTT
CASSISDGEKLFF
>.|TRBD2|TRBV27|TRBJ2-1
TGTGCCAGCAGCCTGGGGACTAGCGGGAAGAATGAGCAGTTCTTC
CASSLGTSGKNEQFF
>once|.|TRBV29-1|TRBJ2-1
TGCAGCGTTGAATCCCGGGAGTCCGATGAGCAGTTCTTC
CSVESRESDEQFF
>few|.|TRBV30|TRBJ1-1
TGTGCCTGGAGTGAGGACAGCATGAACACTGAAGCTTTCTTT
CAWSEDSMNTEAFF
>.|TRBD1|TRBV29-1|TRBJ1-1
TGCAGCGTTGGGTCAGGGGGCTTAAACACTGAAGCTTTCTTT
CSVGSGGLNTEAFF
>once|TRBD2|TRBV7-9|TRBJ2-1
TGTGCCAGCAGCGCCCGGACTAGCGGGGGGGCCGAAGAGCAGTTCTTC
CASSARTSGGAEEQFF
>.|.|TRBV19|TRBJ1-1
TGTGCCAGTAGTATATCGGACAGTACGAACACTGAAGCTTTCTTT
CASSISDSTNTEAFF
>.|TRBD2|TRBV6-5|TRBJ2-3
TGTGCCAGCAGTTACCCGGGACTAGGGGCGGATACGCAGTATTTT
CASSYPGLGADTQYF
>.|.|TRBV15|TRBJ2-7
TGTGCCACCAGCAGAGATCGGGGAACGATGTCCCACGAGCAGTACTTC
CATSRDRGTMSHEQYF
>.|.|TRBV2|TRBJ2-7
TGTGCCAGTAGACGGGTCTACGAGCAGTACTTC
CASRRVYEQYF
>once|TRBD1|TRBV2|TRBJ2-1
TGTGCCAGCAGTGGGGAAGGACAGGGTAGAAATGAGCAGTTCTTC
CASSGEGQGRNEQFF
>few|.|TRBV6-5|TRBJ1-1
TGTGCCAGCAGTTACAGGAGGAACACTGAAGCTTTCTTT
CASSYRRNTEAFF
>.|.|TRBV7-9|TRBJ1-1
TGTGCCAGCAGCCCGGGACAATGGAAACCTGAAGCTTTCTTT
CASSPGQWKPEAFF
>.|.|TRBV19|TRBJ1-5
TGTGCCAGTAGTATAGGTCAGGGTAGGGGGTTTTATAGCAATCAGCCCCAGCATTTT
CASSIGQGRGFYSNQPQHF
>.|TRBD1|TRBV5-6|TRBJ2-7
TGTGCCAGCAGCTTGGGGACAGGGTACGAGCAGTACTTC
CASSLGTGYEQYF
>.|TRBD1|TRBV29-1|TRBJ1-2
TGCAGCGTACAAGAGACAGGGGCAAACTATGGCTACACCTTC
CSVQETGANYGYTF
>.|.|TRBV2|TRBJ2-1
TGTGCCAGCGTCCGACAGCCTGAGAGTAATGAGCAGTTCTTC
CASVRQPESNEQFF
>.|.|TRBV5-5|TRBJ2-7
TGTGCCAGCAGCTTGTCGCCGAGCTACGAGCAGTACTTC
CASSLSPSYEQYF
>.|.|TRBV5-4|TRBJ2-1
TGTGCCAGCAGCTTCTCGGGATCCGACAATGAGCAGTTCTTC
CASSFSGSDNEQFF